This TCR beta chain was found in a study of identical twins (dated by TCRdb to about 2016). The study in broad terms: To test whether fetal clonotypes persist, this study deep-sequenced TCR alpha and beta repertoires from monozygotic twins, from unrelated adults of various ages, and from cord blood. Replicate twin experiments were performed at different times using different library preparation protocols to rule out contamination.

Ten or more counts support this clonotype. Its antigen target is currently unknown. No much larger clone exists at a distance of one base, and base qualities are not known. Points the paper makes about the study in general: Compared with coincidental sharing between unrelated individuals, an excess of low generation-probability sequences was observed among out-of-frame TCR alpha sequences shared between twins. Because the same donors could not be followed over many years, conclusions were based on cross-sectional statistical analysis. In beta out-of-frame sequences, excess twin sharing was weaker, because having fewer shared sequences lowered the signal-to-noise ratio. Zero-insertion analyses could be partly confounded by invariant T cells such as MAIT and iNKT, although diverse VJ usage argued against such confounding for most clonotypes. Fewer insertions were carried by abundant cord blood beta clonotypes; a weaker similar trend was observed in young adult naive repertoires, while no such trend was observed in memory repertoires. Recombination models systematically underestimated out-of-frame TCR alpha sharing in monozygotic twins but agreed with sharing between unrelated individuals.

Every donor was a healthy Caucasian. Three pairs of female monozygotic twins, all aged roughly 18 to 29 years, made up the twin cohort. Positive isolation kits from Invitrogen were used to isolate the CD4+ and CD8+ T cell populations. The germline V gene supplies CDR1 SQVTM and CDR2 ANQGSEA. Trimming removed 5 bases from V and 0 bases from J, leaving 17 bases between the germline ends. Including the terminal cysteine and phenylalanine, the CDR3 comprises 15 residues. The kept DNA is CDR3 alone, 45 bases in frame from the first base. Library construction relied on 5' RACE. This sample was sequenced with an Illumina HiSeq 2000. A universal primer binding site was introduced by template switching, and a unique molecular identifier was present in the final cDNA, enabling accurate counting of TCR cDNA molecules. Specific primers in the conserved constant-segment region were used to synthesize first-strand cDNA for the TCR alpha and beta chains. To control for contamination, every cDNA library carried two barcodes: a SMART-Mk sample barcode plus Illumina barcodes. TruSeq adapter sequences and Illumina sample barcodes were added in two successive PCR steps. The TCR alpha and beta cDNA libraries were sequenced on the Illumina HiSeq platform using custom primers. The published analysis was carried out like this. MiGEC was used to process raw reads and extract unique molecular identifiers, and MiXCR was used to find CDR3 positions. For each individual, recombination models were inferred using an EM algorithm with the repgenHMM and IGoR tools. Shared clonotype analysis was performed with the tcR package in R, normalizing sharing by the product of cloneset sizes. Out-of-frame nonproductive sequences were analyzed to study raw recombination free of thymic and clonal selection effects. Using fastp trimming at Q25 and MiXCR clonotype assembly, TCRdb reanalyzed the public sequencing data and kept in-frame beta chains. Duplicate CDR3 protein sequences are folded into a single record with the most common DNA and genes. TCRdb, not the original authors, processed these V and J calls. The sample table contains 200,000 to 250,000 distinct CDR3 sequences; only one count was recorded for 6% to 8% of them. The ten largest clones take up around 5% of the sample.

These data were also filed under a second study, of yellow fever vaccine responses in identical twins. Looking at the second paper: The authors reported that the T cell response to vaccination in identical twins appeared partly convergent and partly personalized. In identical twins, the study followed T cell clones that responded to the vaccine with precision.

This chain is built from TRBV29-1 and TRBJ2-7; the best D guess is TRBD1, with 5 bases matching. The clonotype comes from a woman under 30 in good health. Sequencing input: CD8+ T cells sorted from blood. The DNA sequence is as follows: TGCAGCGTTTTTGTATCAGGGAACCGCTCCTACGAGCAGTACTTC. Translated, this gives CSVFVSGNRSYEQYF.